The clone carrying this TCR beta chain has ten or more counts. Graves' hyperthyroidism was deemed stable given no ophthalmopathy progression within 18 months. With a duration under 2 months, the hyperthyroidism was newly diagnosed in patients aged 18 to 65. The data were obtained in a study of T cells in Graves' hyperthyroidism and ophthalmopathy. Germline V gene data show CDR1 as SGHRS and CDR2 as YFSETQ. J gave up 5 bases and V 2 bases, and 22 bases lay outside the gene matches. The CDR3 runs to 19 residues. From RNA transcripts, TCR beta CDR3 regions were amplified. An initial round of RT-PCR targeting the TCR CDR3 relied on the HTBI primer set. TCRdb called the multiplex PCR reads again in MiXCR, with one record for every CDR3 protein. The profile shows about 50,000 distinct CDR3 sequences, around 45% of them singletons.

Material: peripheral blood or thyroid tissue (not recorded which). The chain employs TRBV5-1 and TRBJ2-7; 7 bases match TRBD1. The clonotype was recovered from a woman aged 45 to 65 with Graves' hyperthyroidism. The CDR3 protein is CASSFLGGPRGRTLNEQYF. DNA of the CDR3: TGCGCCAGCAGCTTCCTAGGGGGCCCACGAGGACGGACCCTAAACGAGCAGTACTTC.